The 27 T cell receptor beta chains below all came from one sample that was sequenced in a study of T cell repertoires in cytomegalovirus infection. One entry per CDR3 protein, called by TCRdb with MiXCR from the reads. This sample has around 450,000 distinct CDR3 sequences; around 32% occur once, and the top ten carry roughly 13%. The sequenced material came from PBMCs. These receptors all come from a human donor in good health (CMV status not recorded). Some clones in this sample may be carry-over from other donors' samples.

The chain employs TRBV7-6 and TRBJ2-2; TRBD2 aligns across 7 bases. V was pared by 8 bases and J by 6 bases, with 3 bases of the junction left unmatched. Germline CDR1 reads SGHVS; CDR2 reads FNYEAQ. CDR3 length: 12 residues. CDR3 nucleotides: TGTGCCAGCCACCGGGAGGCCGGGGAGCTGTTTTTT. This sequence encodes CASHREAGELFF.

This clonotype came up many times. The J gene is TRBJ1-6, the V gene TRBV12-3 or TRBV12-4, with TRBD1 matching 7 bases. With 4 bases clipped from V and 9 bases from J, the junction kept 6 bases outside the gene matches. The CDR3 spans 14 residues. The CDR3 DNA reads TGTGCCAGCAGTTCCACAGGGGTTACTTCACCCCTCCACTTT. Translated, it gives CASSSTGVTSPLHF.

This clonotype appeared many times. The chain is built from TRBV12-3 or TRBV12-4 and TRBJ2-2, with D uncertain. V gave up 4 bases and J gave up 3 bases, with 9 bases separating them. The CDR3 loop spans 14 amino acids. Written as DNA, the CDR3 is TGTGCCAGCAGTTGGGCCAAGTACACCGGGGAGCTGTTTTTT. Translation gives CASSWAKYTGELFF.

This clonotype showed up many times. The V gene is TRBV7-2, the J gene TRBJ2-7; 7 positions agree with TRBD1. The V and J ends lost 4 bases and 5 bases, in that order; junction bases with no gene match: 8. Germline V gives CDR1 SGHTA, CDR2 FQGNSA. The CDR3 is 14 amino acids. The CDR3 reads CASSYPTGKNEQYF. In DNA, the CDR3 is TGTGCCAGCAGCTACCCGACAGGGAAGAACGAGCAGTACTTC.

In its sample, this clonotype was seen a few times. V and J are TRBV7-9 and TRBJ2-5, with D unclear. V gave up 5 bases and J gave up 5 bases, with 12 bases separating them. Germline-derived CDR1 and CDR2 are SEHNR and FQNEAQ (reference sequence). This CDR3 is built from 13 residues. The CDR3, as DNA: TGTGCCAGCAGCCCAAGGGCCGGGGAGACCCAGTACTTC. Protein sequence: CASSPRAGETQYF.

The chain is built from TRBV5-6 and TRBJ1-2, with D unclear. The germline V gene encodes CDR1 SGHDT and CDR2 YYEEEE. The CDR3 runs to 13 residues. The V end lost 5 bases, the J end lost 4 bases, and 12 bases lay between the germline ends. CDR3 DNA: TGTGCCAGCAGAACAGTAGGGCCCTATGGCTACACCTTC. Residues: CASRTVGPYGYTF.

There are many counts of this clonotype. The chain links TRBV20-1 to TRBJ2-1, with D perhaps TRBD1 or TRBD2 (5 bases each). The CDR3 has 13 amino acids. Per germline, CDR1 DFQATT and CDR2 SNEGSKA (reference sequence). V was trimmed by 5 bases and J by 5 bases, leaving 13 bases between them. The CDR3 nucleotides read TGCAGTGCTGGGGACCGGAGCGACAATGAGCAGTTCTTC. It is translated as CSAGDRSDNEQFF.

This clonotype was observed many times. One junction end disagrees with the germline gene, perhaps due to a read error. This chain joins TRBV7-2 and TRBJ1-1; weak D call: TRBD1 (5 bases). Germline-derived CDR1 and CDR2 are SGHTA and FQGNSA. This CDR3 contains 13 residues. In DNA form, the CDR3 reads TGTGCCAGCAGCCCCCAGGGCCAGGTAGACGGGGTCTTT. It translates to CASSPQGQVDGVF.

Concerning this clonotype: An end of the junction does not agree with germline; a read error may underlie this. This chain uses TRBV12-3 or TRBV12-4 with TRBJ1-1, with D maybe TRBD1 (5 bases). The CDR3 runs to 13 residues. The CDR3: CARIPGHRTESFF. CDR3 bases: TGTGCCAGAATCCCCGGACATAGGACTGAATCTTTCTTT.

This clonotype was seen a few times. The genes are TRBV2 and TRBJ2-2; D might be TRBD1 (5 bases). The CDR3 sequence is 17 residues long. Trimming took off 5 bases at V and 6 bases at J, with 22 bases between the two ends. Germline CDR1 and CDR2: SNHLY and FYNNEI. The CDR3 reads CASSPPSRQGLAGELFF. The CDR3 DNA reads as TGTGCCAGCAGTCCCCCCTCCCGGCAGGGATTGGCCGGGGAGCTGTTTTTT.

This clonotype has at least ten counts. The V call is TRBV19, the J call TRBJ1-1, with 8 bases matching TRBD1. The CDR3 length is 15 residues. J gave up 1 base and V 8 bases, and 9 bases lay outside the gene matches. Germline lookup yields CDR1 LNHDA and CDR2 SQIVND (reference sequence). CDR3 loop: CASRMGQAKNTEAFF. CDR3 nucleotide sequence: TGTGCCAGTCGAATGGGACAGGCTAAGAACACTGAAGCTTTCTTT.

This clonotype was detected many times. This chain connects TRBV7-2 to TRBJ1-6; no firm D call. The CDR3 sequence is 15 residues long. The V end was cut by 5 bases, the J end by 7 bases, with 15 bases between. The germline V gene encodes CDR1 SGHTA and CDR2 FQGNSA. The CDR3 reads CASSGQGALNSPLHF. CDR3 DNA sequence: TGTGCCAGCAGCGGGCAAGGAGCTTTGAATTCACCCCTCCACTTT.

V and J are TRBV7-9 and TRBJ2-3, with D unclear. V dropped 5 bases and J dropped 13 bases, with 10 bases sitting between them. This CDR3 has 10 amino acids. Germline V gene sequence: CDR1 SEHNR, CDR2 FQNEAQ (reference sequence). The CDR3 loop reads CASSQRAKYF. The CDR3 region has the DNA TGTGCCAGCAGCCAGCGAGCGAAGTATTTT. Together with reference TRBV7-9 and TRBJ2-3, the CDR3 gives the full variable domain: DTGVSQNPRHKITKRGQNVTFRCDPISEHNRLYWYRQTLGQGPEFLTYFQNEAQLEKSRLLSDRFSAERPKGSFSTLEIQRTEQGDSAMYLCASSQRAKYFGPGTRLTVL.

This chain joins TRBV6-5 and TRBJ2-3, with a possible D match to TRBD2 (5 bases). In germline, CDR1 is MNHEY, CDR2 SVGAGI. V gave up 7 bases and J gave up 0 bases, with 11 bases separating them. The CDR3 has 14 amino acids. CDR3 sequence reads: CASTLGLSTDTQYF. CDR3 in DNA: TGTGCCAGCACCCTCGGACTGAGCACAGATACGCAGTATTTT.

This clonotype was detected only once. This chain joins TRBV2 and TRBJ2-3; TRBD2 is a possible D gene (6 bases). Germline V gene data show CDR1 as SNHLY and CDR2 as FYNNEI. Trimming pared 4 bases from V and 1 base from J, leaving 12 bases between. This CDR3 comprises 15 residues. This CDR3 reads CASSATSGGTDTQYF. DNA for the CDR3: TGTGCCAGCAGTGCGACTAGTGGGGGCACAGATACGCAGTATTTT.

This clonotype was seen at least ten times. The junction shows a germline mismatch at one end, possibly a read error. The chain couples TRBV7-2 to TRBJ2-7, with D unclear. This CDR3 is built from 14 residues. CDR1 and CDR2 (germline): SGHTA, FQGNSA. CDR3 DNA sequence: TGTGCCAGTAGCTCCCCAGGAATATTCTACGAGCAGTACTTC. Translation: CASSSPGIFYEQYF.

This rearrangement joins TRBV2 to TRBJ2-3; D is perhaps TRBD2 (6 bases). CDR1 SNHLY and CDR2 FYNNEI come from the germline V gene. This CDR3 spans 15 amino acids. Deletions cut 1 base from V and 3 bases from J, with 11 bases between. The CDR3 sequence: CASSEVFRGTDTQYF. In DNA, the CDR3 is TGTGCCAGCAGTGAAGTTTTCCGGGGGACAGATACGCAGTATTTT.

This clonotype was seen a handful of times. This rearrangement joins TRBV6-5 to TRBJ1-1; the D is unclear. CDR1 is MNHEY and CDR2 is SVGAGI in the germline V gene. This CDR3 region has 13 residues. V was shortened by 2 bases and J by 3 bases, with 7 bases between the two germline ends. This CDR3 reads CASSYKRDTEAFF. Here the CDR3 DNA reads TGTGCCAGCAGTTACAAGCGGGACACTGAAGCTTTCTTT.

This clonotype was found a few times. The chain couples TRBV2 to TRBJ1-2; TRBD1 might be the D (5 bases). Trimming pared 9 bases from V and 2 bases from J, leaving 10 bases between. Per germline, CDR1 SNHLY and CDR2 FYNNEI. The CDR3 runs to 12 residues. CDR3: CASPRQNYGYTF. CDR3 DNA sequence: TGTGCCAGTCCAAGACAGAACTATGGCTACACCTTC.

This clonotype has more than one count but fewer than ten. The chain recombines TRBV6-2 or TRBV6-3 with TRBJ1-1, with 7 bases matching TRBD1. The germline V gene has CDR1 MNHEY and CDR2 SVGEGT. This CDR3 has 17 amino acids. After removal of 6 bases from V and 1 base from J, the junction contained 14 bases not matched to a gene. The CDR3 sequence: CASRPGQSSVRNTEAFF. Written as DNA, the CDR3 is TGTGCCAGCAGACCGGGACAGAGCTCAGTACGGAACACTGAAGCTTTCTTT.

This clonotype has a count of ten or more. An end of the junction does not agree with germline; a read error may underlie this. The rearrangement uses TRBV7-9 and TRBJ1-4; D gene ambiguous. Per the germline V gene, CDR1 is SEHNR and CDR2 is FQNEAQ (reference sequence). The CDR3 runs 14 residues. The DNA of the CDR3 is TGTGCCAGCAGCTTAGCGGATTTGAGGGAAAAGCTGTTTTTT. It translates to CASSLADLREKLFF.

This clonotype was detected ten times or more. The rearrangement links TRBV12-3 or TRBV12-4 to TRBJ1-2, with D unclear. The V gene lost 5 bases and the J gene lost 0 bases, with 10 bases spanning the gap. The CDR3 is made up of 14 amino acids. CDR3 coding DNA: TGTGCCAGCAGTCCCGATCAGGCTAACTATGGCTACACCTTC. Translation gives CASSPDQANYGYTF.

V and J are TRBV2 and TRBJ2-7, with 8 bases that match TRBD2. Germline V lookup: CDR1 SNHLY, CDR2 FYNNEI. J was trimmed by 6 bases and V by 6 bases; bases with no gene match: 10. This CDR3 contains 14 residues. The CDR3 DNA sequence: TGTGCCAGCAGGGCGGGGGGACCTAGTACCGAGCAGTACTTC. Translated, it gives CASRAGGPSTEQYF.

This clonotype was seen more than once but under ten times. The gene calls are TRBV27 and TRBJ1-5; no definite D call. Trimming cost V 6 bases and J 5 bases, with 14 bases left between them. From germline, CDR1 is MNHEY and CDR2 SMNVEV (reference sequence). This CDR3 has 14 amino acids. The CDR3 nucleotides read TGTGCCAGCAGCCCAGCCCCCCAGTATCAGCCCCAGCATTTT. It specifies CASSPAPQYQPQHF.

This clonotype was detected only a few times. This sequence joins TRBV12-3 or TRBV12-4 and TRBJ1-2; possible D gene TRBD1, 5 bases. CDR3 length equals 14 residues. The V end lost 2 bases, the J end lost 3 bases, and 10 bases lay between the germline ends. As DNA, the CDR3 is TGTGCCAGCAGTTTAACAGGCCGGTACTATGGCTACACCTTC. This encodes CASSLTGRYYGYTF.

This chain uses TRBV29-1 with TRBJ2-7; either TRBD1 or TRBD2 may supply D (5 bases each). V was pared by 5 bases and J by 2 bases, with 16 bases between. The CDR3 length is 14 residues. CDR1 and CDR2 from the germline V gene are SQVTM and ANQGSEA. DNA of the CDR3: TGCAGCGTTATCGGGACCCTCACGACCTACGAGCAGTACTTC. Its translation: CSVIGTLTTYEQYF.

This chain links TRBV27 with TRBJ2-7; D gene uncertain. The CDR3 has 14 amino acids. V lost 0 bases to trimming and J lost 2 bases, with 8 bases between them. Germline lookup yields CDR1 MNHEY and CDR2 SMNVEV (reference sequence). The CDR3 protein is CASSLSDNPYEQYF. CDR3 coding DNA: TGTGCCAGCAGTTTATCTGACAACCCCTACGAGCAGTACTTC.